This T cell receptor beta chain was observed in a study of T cells in Graves' hyperthyroidism and ophthalmopathy. Regarding the study as a whole: Most expanded thyroid clonotypes above 0.001 recurred in blood. Model output signaled ophthalmopathy a median 6.5 months ahead of onset.

Germline V gives CDR1 SGHVS, CDR2 FNYEAQ. The V gene lost 0 bases and the J gene lost 5 bases, with 11 bases spanning the gap. This CDR3 is built from 14 residues. As for this clonotype: Its antigen remains unidentified.

The investigators amplified TCR beta CDR3 regions from RNA transcripts. RT-PCR in the first round (using the HTBI primer set) targeted the TCR CDR3. TCRdb redid the calling of the multiplex PCR reads with MiXCR, one entry per CDR3 protein. The sample consists of 500,000 to 750,000 distinct CDR3 sequences, 46% of them appearing once. The sequenced sample consisted of peripheral blood or thyroid tissue (not recorded which). The clonotype was recovered from a woman between 18 and 29 years old with Graves' hyperthyroidism. The chain has TRBV7-6 and TRBJ2-7, with a tentative D call TRBD2 (5 bases). The CDR3 DNA reads as TGTGCCAGCAGCTTAGCCGCGGGTGGGGACGAGCAGTACTTC. Translation gives CASSLAAGGDEQYF.